This entry lists 22 T cell receptor beta chains sequenced from one sample in a study of neoadjuvant nivolumab and ipilimumab in lung cancer. Measured with immunoSEQ multiplex PCR; TCRdb has only the in-frame clones, and not every one. The sample carries 9,000 to 10,000 clones, around 82% recorded once. Material: peripheral blood, obtained before neoadjuvant nivolumab, alone or with ipilimumab. Receptor source: an adult with non-small cell lung cancer.

This clone was recorded only once. V gene TRBV6-1 combines with J gene TRBJ1-5; D is unresolved. Germline CDR1 MNHNS, CDR2 SASEGT. V shed 6 bases and J shed 4 bases, with 10 bases lying between them. This CDR3 contains 13 residues. The CDR3 DNA sequence: TGTGCCAGCAGCCCGACCATTAATCAGCCCCAGCATTTT. Protein product: CASSPTINQPQHF.

As for this clone: At one boundary the junction diverges from the germline segment, which might be a read error. The chain carries TRBV6-5 and TRBJ2-1, with D uncertain. This CDR3 has 11 amino acids. The germline V gene encodes CDR1 MNHEY and CDR2 SVGAGI. The CDR3 region has the DNA TGTGCCAACCCAAATCGAAATGATCAGTTCTTC. This sequence encodes CANPNRNDQFF.

V is TRBV6-5 and J is TRBJ2-7; unclear D gene. The V end was cut by 2 bases, the J end by 9 bases, with 17 bases between. Germline lookup yields CDR1 MNHEY and CDR2 SVGAGI. This CDR3 has 14 residues. In DNA form, the CDR3 reads TGTGCCAGCAGTTACGCCCCGGACCGTTCAGGGCAGTACTTC. Translation: CASSYAPDRSGQYF.

There are a few counts of this clone. V is TRBV12-5 and J is TRBJ2-2, with D perhaps TRBD2 (6 bases). Germline-derived CDR1 and CDR2 are LGHNT and FRNRAP. The V end lost 7 bases, the J end lost 7 bases, and 10 bases lay between the germline ends. The CDR3 length is 12 residues. CDR3: CASAWEDGELFF. The CDR3 DNA follows: TGTGCTAGTGCTTGGGAGGACGGGGAGCTGTTTTTT.

This clone was seen just once. V is TRBV6-5 and J is TRBJ1-6; 7 nucleotides match TRBD1. The CDR3 sequence is 14 residues long. CDR1 is MNHEY and CDR2 is SVGAGI in the germline V gene. Trimming cost V 8 bases and J 6 bases; bases outside gene matches: 7. This CDR3 is CASGPNRGNSPLHF. CDR3 in DNA: TGTGCCAGCGGGCCGAACAGGGGTAATTCACCCCTCCACTTT.

This chain joins TRBV6-1 and TRBJ2-1, with TRBD2 matching 13 bases. Germline V gene sequence: CDR1 MNHNS, CDR2 SASEGT. This CDR3 contains 15 residues. V was clipped by 5 bases and J by 12 bases; unmatched bases: 10. This CDR3 reads CASSQTGTSGTGQFF. The CDR3 bases are TGTGCCAGCAGTCAGACCGGGACTAGCGGGACTGGGCAGTTCTTC.

This chain joins TRBV5-1 and TRBJ2-3; D tentatively reads TRBD1 or TRBD2 (7 bases each). V lost 3 bases to trimming and J lost 0 bases, with 14 bases between them. Per germline, CDR1 SGHRS and CDR2 YFSETQ. This CDR3 is 16 amino acids long. The CDR3 spells CASSWEGALSTDTQYF. The CDR3 DNA follows: TGCGCCAGCAGCTGGGAGGGGGCGTTGAGCACAGATACGCAGTATTTT.

The rearrangement uses TRBV19 and TRBJ2-3, with 9 positions matching TRBD1. The V gene end was trimmed by 6 bases and the J gene end by 2 bases; junction bases not matched to a gene: 9. Germline loops: CDR1 LNHDA, CDR2 SQIVND (reference sequence). CDR3 length equals 16 residues. This CDR3 is CASSTTRDRVTDTQYF. The CDR3 DNA sequence: TGTGCCAGTAGCACAACTCGGGACAGGGTCACAGATACGCAGTATTTT.

The CDR3 DNA reads TGTGCCAGCAGTGGAAGAAACACCATATATTTT. Its translation: CASSGRNTIYF. The gene calls are TRBV6-5 and TRBJ1-3; D unclear. CDR3 length: 11 residues. Trimming shortened V by 5 bases and J by 5 bases, and 4 bases separated the two germline ends. Per the germline V gene, CDR1 is MNHEY and CDR2 is SVGAGI.

The V call is TRBV7-8, the J call TRBJ2-5; possibly TRBD2 for D (6 bases). The V and J ends lost 5 bases and 0 bases respectively, with 13 bases between them. CDR1 is SGHVS and CDR2 is FQNEAQ in the germline V gene. This CDR3 is built from 15 residues. This CDR3 reads CASSPLSGDQETQYF. Here the CDR3 DNA reads TGTGCCAGCAGCCCTCTTTCGGGGGACCAAGAGACCCAGTACTTC.

This clone has more than one count but fewer than ten. The chain couples TRBV7-8 to TRBJ1-5; D might be TRBD1 (6 bases). Germline CDR1 is SGHVS and CDR2 is FQNEAQ. The V and J ends lost 5 bases and 5 bases respectively, with 19 bases between them. The CDR3 spans 16 residues. In DNA form, the CDR3 reads TGTGCCAGCAGCCTACATCCCAGGGGCCTAGATCAGCCCCAGCATTTT. Translating gives CASSLHPRGLDQPQHF.

J is TRBJ2-5 and V is TRBV10-2; the D gene is possibly TRBD2 (6 bases). The CDR3 is made up of 14 amino acids. V lost 6 bases, J lost 1 base, and 12 bases lay in between. Germline values: CDR1 WSHSY, CDR2 SAAADI. CDR3 in DNA: TGCGCCAGCAGCCGTGGAGGGGTCCAAGAGACCCAGTACTTC. The encoded protein is CASSRGGVQETQYF.

The CDR3 protein is CASMLSGTENEKLFF. CDR3 in DNA: TGCGCCAGCATGCTAAGCGGGACAGAGAATGAAAAACTGTTTTTT. The V and J genes are TRBV4-1 and TRBJ1-4; TRBD1 agrees at 7 bases. Germline CDR1 reads MGHRA; CDR2 reads YSYEKL. V was pared by 7 bases and J by 5 bases, with 10 bases of the junction left unmatched. There are 15 residues in the CDR3.

This chain uses TRBV5-4 with TRBJ2-2; TRBD2 matches at 11 bases. V dropped 0 bases and J dropped 4; count of bases not matched to a gene: 2. CDR3 length: 16 residues. Germline CDR1 is SGHNT and CDR2 is YYREEE (reference sequence). This CDR3 is CASSLGTSGPTGELFF. CDR3 bases: TGTGCCAGCAGCTTGGGGACTAGCGGGCCCACCGGGGAGCTGTTTTTT.

The rearrangement uses TRBV29-1 and TRBJ2-2, with 7 bases aligning to TRBD2. Per the germline V gene, CDR1 is SQVTM and CDR2 is ANQGSEA. The CDR3 runs to 13 residues. After removal of 4 bases from V and 7 bases from J, the junction contained 6 bases not matched to a gene. Here the CDR3 DNA reads TGCAGCGTTGCGGGCGGGAGCTACGGGGAGCTGTTTTTT. Its translation is CSVAGGSYGELFF.

The V call is TRBV6-6, the J call TRBJ2-2; D may be TRBD2 (6 bases). The CDR3 contains 15 residues. The germline CDR1 and CDR2 sequences are MNHNY and SVGAGI (reference sequence). The V and J ends lost 7 bases and 0 bases respectively, with 12 bases between them. The DNA of the CDR3 is TGTGCCAGCAATGCAGCGGGCCCGAACACCGGGGAGCTGTTTTTT. It encodes CASNAAGPNTGELFF.

This rearrangement joins TRBV6-5 to TRBJ2-3; D unresolved. V lost 4 bases and J lost 1, with 15 bases in between. The germline gives CDR1 MNHEY, CDR2 SVGAGI. The CDR3 consists of 16 residues. The CDR3 region is CASSSLKGGGTDTQYF. CDR3 sequence (DNA): TGTGCCAGCAGTTCCCTGAAAGGCGGAGGCACAGATACGCAGTATTTT.

V gene TRBV19 combines with J gene TRBJ1-2; the D is unclear. The V and J ends lost 7 bases and 6 bases respectively, with 21 bases between them. Per the germline V gene, CDR1 is LNHDA and CDR2 is SQIVND (reference sequence). The CDR3 sequence is 15 residues long. This CDR3 is CASTPLPFTGDGYTF. CDR3 bases: TGTGCCAGTACCCCGCTCCCGTTTACTGGCGATGGCTACACCTTC.

V usage is TRBV7-9 and J usage is TRBJ1-4; D is ambiguous. Trimming took 1 base from V and 8 from J, leaving 11 bases between them. The V gene's germline CDR1 is SEHNR and CDR2 FQNEAQ (reference sequence). This CDR3 contains 14 residues. CDR3 region: CASSLVPAREKLFF. In DNA form, the CDR3 reads TGTGCCAGCAGCTTAGTCCCGGCGCGGGAAAAACTGTTTTTT.

About this clone: Other DNA sequences of this sample code for an identical CDR3. The chain has TRBV6-5 and TRBJ2-2; TRBD2 is a possible D gene (6 bases). The V and J ends lost 8 bases and 4 bases respectively, with 11 bases between them. CDR1 is MNHEY, CDR2 SVGAGI, per germline. The CDR3 has 13 residues. CDR3 loop: CASGFSGTGELFF. The CDR3 nucleotides read TGTGCCAGCGGTTTTAGCGGCACCGGGGAGCTGTTTTTT.

This clone showed up just once. The chain couples TRBV6-6 to TRBJ1-1; TRBD1 matches 11 bases. There are 15 residues in the CDR3. V shed 4 bases, J shed 1 base, and the junction held 2 bases outside the gene matches. CDR1 is MNHNY and CDR2 is SVGAGI in the germline V gene (reference sequence). The CDR3 coding sequence is TGTGCCAGCAGTTCGGGACAGGGGGGGAACACTGAAGCTTTCTTT. Translated, it gives CASSSGQGGNTEAFF.

Here the CDR3 reads CASSYSHEQGQPQHF. DNA for the CDR3: TGTGCCAGCAGTTACTCCCATGAACAGGGTCAGCCCCAGCATTTT. The rearrangement uses TRBV6-5 and TRBJ1-5; possible D gene TRBD1, 6 bases. Germline V gene lookup returns CDR1 MNHEY and CDR2 SVGAGI. V was clipped by 0 bases and J by 6 bases, with 12 bases between them. The CDR3 loop spans 15 amino acids.